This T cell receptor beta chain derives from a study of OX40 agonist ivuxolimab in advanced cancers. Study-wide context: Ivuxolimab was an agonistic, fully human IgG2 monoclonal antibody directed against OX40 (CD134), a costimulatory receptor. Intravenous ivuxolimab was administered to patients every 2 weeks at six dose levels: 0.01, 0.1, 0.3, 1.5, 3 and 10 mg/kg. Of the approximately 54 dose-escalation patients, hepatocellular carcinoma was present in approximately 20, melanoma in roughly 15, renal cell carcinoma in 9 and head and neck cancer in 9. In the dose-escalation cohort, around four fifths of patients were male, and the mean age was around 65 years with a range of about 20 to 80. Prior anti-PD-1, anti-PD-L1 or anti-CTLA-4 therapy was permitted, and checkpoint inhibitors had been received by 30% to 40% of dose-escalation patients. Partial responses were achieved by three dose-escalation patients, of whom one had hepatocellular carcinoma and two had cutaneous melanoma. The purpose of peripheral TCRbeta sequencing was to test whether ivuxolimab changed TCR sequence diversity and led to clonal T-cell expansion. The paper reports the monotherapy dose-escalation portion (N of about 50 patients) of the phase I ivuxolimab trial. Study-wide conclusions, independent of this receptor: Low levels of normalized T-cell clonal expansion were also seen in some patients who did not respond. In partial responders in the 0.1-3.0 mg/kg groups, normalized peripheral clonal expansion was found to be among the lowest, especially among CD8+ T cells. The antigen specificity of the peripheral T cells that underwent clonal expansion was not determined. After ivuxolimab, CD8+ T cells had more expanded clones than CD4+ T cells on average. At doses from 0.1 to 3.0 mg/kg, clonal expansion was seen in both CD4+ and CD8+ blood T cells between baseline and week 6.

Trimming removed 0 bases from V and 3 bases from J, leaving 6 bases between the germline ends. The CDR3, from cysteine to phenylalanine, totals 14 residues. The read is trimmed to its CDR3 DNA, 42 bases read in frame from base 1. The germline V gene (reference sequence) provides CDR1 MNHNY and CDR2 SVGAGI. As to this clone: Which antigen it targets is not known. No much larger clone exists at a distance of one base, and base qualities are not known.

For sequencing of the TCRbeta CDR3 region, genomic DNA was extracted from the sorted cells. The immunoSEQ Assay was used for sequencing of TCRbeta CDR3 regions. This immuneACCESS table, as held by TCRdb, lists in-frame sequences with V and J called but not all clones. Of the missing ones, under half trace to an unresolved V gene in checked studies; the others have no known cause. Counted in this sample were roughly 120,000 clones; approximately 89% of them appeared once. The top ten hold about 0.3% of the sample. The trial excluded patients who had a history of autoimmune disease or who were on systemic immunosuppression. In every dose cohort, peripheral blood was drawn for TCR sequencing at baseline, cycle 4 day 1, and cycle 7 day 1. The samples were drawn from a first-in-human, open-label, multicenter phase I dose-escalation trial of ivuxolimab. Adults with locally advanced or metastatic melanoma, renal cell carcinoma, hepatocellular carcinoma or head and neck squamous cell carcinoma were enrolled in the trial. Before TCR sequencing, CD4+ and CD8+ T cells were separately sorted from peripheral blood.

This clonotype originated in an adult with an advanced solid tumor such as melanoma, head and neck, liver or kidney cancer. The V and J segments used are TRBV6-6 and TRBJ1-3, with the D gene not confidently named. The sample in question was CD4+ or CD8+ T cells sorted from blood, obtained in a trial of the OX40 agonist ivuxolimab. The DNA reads TGTGCCAGCAGTTACTCGACGGTTGGAAACACCATATATTTT. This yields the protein CASSYSTVGNTIYF.